The 28 T cell receptor beta chains listed next were all sequenced from one sample in a study of blood T cell repertoires in COVID-19. The protocol was immunoSEQ multiplex PCR, while the TCRdb copy is restricted to in-frame clones and leaves out a portion. The table shows approximately 50,000 clones, with around 76% occurring only once. What was sequenced was peripheral blood. The receptors shown here come from a man aged 50 to 59 with active or convalescent COVID-19.

This chain links TRBV7-3 with TRBJ1-4, with a possible D match to TRBD1 (6 bases). The CDR3 contains 14 residues. Per the germline V gene, CDR1 is SGHTA and CDR2 is FQGTGA. CDR3 sequence: CALLRGRTNEKLFF. DNA of the CDR3: TGTGCACTCCTCAGGGGTAGGACTAATGAAAAACTGTTTTTT.

The chain employs TRBV7-6 and TRBJ2-5, with D possibly matching TRBD2 (5 bases). Germline V gene sequence: CDR1 SGHVS, CDR2 FNYEAQ. Trimming left V 5 bases short and J 0 bases short, with 7 bases between. The CDR3 runs to 13 residues. CDR3 in amino acids: CASSLGNQETQYF. The DNA of the CDR3 is TGTGCCAGCAGCCTCGGGAACCAAGAGACCCAGTACTTC.

To note about this clone: The junction does not match germline at one end; this may be a read error. V gene TRBV7-3 combines with J gene TRBJ1-1, with a tentative D call TRBD1 (5 bases). This CDR3 has 16 amino acids. Germline V gives CDR1 SGHTA, CDR2 FQGTGA. The CDR3 DNA sequence: TGTGCCAGCAGCCTAACAAGTAGGGGTAGAGAAGTTGAAGCTTTCTTT. Translation gives CASSLTSRGREVEAFF. The entire variable domain, with the rest obtained from reference TRBV7-3 and TRBJ1-1, is as follows: GAGVSQTPSNKVTEKGKYVELRCDPISGHTALYWYRQSLGQGPEFLIYFQGTGAADDSGLPNDRFFAVRPEGSVSTLKIQRTERGDSAVYLCASSLTSRGREVEAFFGQGTRLTVV.

The gene calls are TRBV2 and TRBJ2-7; the match to TRBD2 covers 9 bases. Trimming removed 7 bases from V and 6 bases from J; junction bases left unmatched: 13. Per the germline V gene, CDR1 is SNHLY and CDR2 is FYNNEI. The length of the CDR3 is 15 residues. CDR3 amino acids: CASKIYSAGGAEQYF. The CDR3, as DNA: TGTGCCAGCAAGATCTACTCAGCGGGGGGAGCCGAGCAGTACTTC.

The sample holds a few counts of this clone. CDR3 region: CASSPQGEGYEQYF. CDR3 in DNA: TGTGCCAGCAGCCCACAGGGAGAAGGCTACGAGCAGTACTTC. This chain connects TRBV7-9 to TRBJ2-7; D possibly corresponds to TRBD1 (6 bases). This CDR3 comprises 14 residues. Germline V CDR1 and CDR2: SEHNR, FQNEAQ (reference sequence). V was clipped by 5 bases and J by 3 bases, with 14 bases between them.

The chain is built from TRBV19 and TRBJ2-3; D is possibly TRBD2 (6 bases). The CDR3 spans 14 residues. Deletions cut 7 bases from V and 2 bases from J, with 13 bases between. CDR1 LNHDA and CDR2 SQIVND come from the germline V gene (reference sequence). In DNA, the CDR3 is TGTGCCAGTAAAAGTAGCGGTAACACAGATACGCAGTATTTT. This gives the protein CASKSSGNTDTQYF.

The J gene is TRBJ1-5, the V gene TRBV5-4; 7 positions match TRBD1. Per germline, CDR1 SGHNT and CDR2 YYREEE (reference sequence). The CDR3 contains 16 residues. The trim removed 3 bases at V and 7 bases at J, leaving 13 bases unmatched. The CDR3 is CASSWGGGGLGQPQHF. The DNA of the CDR3 is TGTGCCAGCAGCTGGGGCGGAGGGGGCCTTGGGCAGCCCCAGCATTTT. Looking up the rest from reference TRBV5-4 and TRBJ1-5 gives the full variable domain: ETGVTQSPTHLIKTRGQQVTLRCSSQSGHNTVSWYQQALGQGPQFIFQYYREEENGRGNFPPRFSGLQFPNYSSELNVNALELDDSALYLCASSWGGGGLGQPQHFGDGTRLSIL.

CDR3 in amino acids: CSVERGPNTGELFF. Written as DNA, the CDR3 is TGCAGCGTTGAAAGGGGCCCAAACACCGGGGAGCTGTTTTTT. The rearrangement links TRBV29-1 to TRBJ2-2, with D possibly TRBD1 on 5 matching bases. This CDR3 is built from 14 residues. Germline V CDR1 and CDR2: SQVTM, ANQGSEA. Trimming pared 2 bases from V and 2 bases from J, leaving 9 bases between.

The sample holds one count of this clone. V is TRBV21-1 and J is TRBJ2-3; TRBD1 is the table's D call and was not checked against the DNA. TRBV21-1 is a documented pseudogene. The length of the CDR3 is 17 residues. The CDR3 region has the DNA TGTGCCAGCAGCAAAGCGGTACAGCCGTCTAGCACAGATACGCAGTATTTT. Protein product: CASSKAVQPSSTDTQYF.

CDR3 nucleotides: TGTGCCAGCAGCCCTAATAGGGGCTCCTACGAGCAGTACTTC. Its translation: CASSPNRGSYEQYF. V usage is TRBV5-4 and J usage is TRBJ2-7; tentative D call: TRBD1 (5 bases). The V end was cut by 4 bases, the J end by 0 bases, with 11 bases between. This CDR3 region has 14 residues. CDR1 is SGHNT, CDR2 YYREEE, per germline (reference sequence).

This clone was picked up one time. The rearrangement links TRBV28 to TRBJ1-5, with D uncertain. The germline gives CDR1 MDHEN, CDR2 SYDVKM. V gave up 5 bases and J gave up 7 bases, with 9 bases separating them. The CDR3 sequence is 12 residues long. This chain's CDR3 is CASSPNSQPQHF. As DNA, the CDR3 is TGTGCCAGCAGTCCGAACAGCCAGCCCCAGCATTTT.

The chain has TRBV12-5 and TRBJ1-3; D call uncertain. The CDR3 sequence is 12 residues long. V shed 2 bases and J shed 8 bases, with 7 bases lying between them. Germline CDR1 is LGHNT and CDR2 is FRNRAP. CDR3 amino acids: CASGLNRDTIYF. The CDR3 DNA reads TGTGCTAGTGGTTTGAATAGAGACACCATATATTTT.

J is TRBJ2-5 and V is TRBV18, with 7 bases that match TRBD1. Germline loops: CDR1 KGHSH, CDR2 LQKENI. The CDR3 spans 15 residues. Trimming removed 2 bases from V and 4 bases from J; junction bases left unmatched: 7. CDR3 nucleotide sequence: TGTGCCAGCTCACCAGGCCAGGGGGAGTCAGAGACCCAGTACTTC. Its protein is CASSPGQGESETQYF.

V is TRBV3-1 (or the pseudogene TRBV3-2) and J is TRBJ1-3, with D unclear. Germline assignment: CDR1 LGHDT and CDR2 YNNKEL (reference sequence). The CDR3 runs 12 residues. V was clipped by 0 bases and J by 12 bases, with 9 bases between them. CDR3 loop: CASSQDERDIYF. Written as DNA, the CDR3 is TGTGCCAGCAGCCAAGATGAGAGAGACATATATTTT.

The V and J genes are TRBV9 and TRBJ2-7, with a possible D match to TRBD2 (5 bases). This CDR3 comprises 15 residues. Trimming cost V 1 base and J 0 bases, with 11 bases left between them. Germline assignment: CDR1 SGDLS and CDR2 YYNGEE. The CDR3 DNA reads as TGTGCCAGCAGCGTAAGCCCCGGGATCTCCTACGAGCAGTACTTC. Protein sequence: CASSVSPGISYEQYF.

The chain carries TRBV11-3 and TRBJ2-1; the D gene is possibly TRBD1 (6 bases). Germline V CDR1 and CDR2: SGHNT, YENEEA. The CDR3 is 13 residues long. Trimming took 5 bases from V and 7 from J, leaving 12 bases between them. The CDR3 region has the DNA TGTGCCAGCAGCCCACAGGGTTTGAATGAGCAGTTCTTC. As protein: CASSPQGLNEQFF.

The chain combines TRBV28 with TRBJ1-2; TRBD1 is a possible D gene (6 bases). The V end was cut by 11 bases, the J end by 0 bases, with 13 bases between. This CDR3 contains 13 residues. Germline lookup yields CDR1 MDHEN and CDR2 SYDVKM. CDR3 in DNA: TGTGCCGCACAGGGACAAGCTAACTATGGCTACACCTTC. It translates to CAAQGQANYGYTF.

This rearrangement joins TRBV7-9 to TRBJ2-3; 8 bases line up with TRBD2. Germline lookup yields CDR1 SEHNR and CDR2 FQNEAQ (reference sequence). The CDR3 consists of 16 residues. The trim removed 5 bases at V and 5 bases at J, leaving 12 bases unmatched. CDR3 sequence reads: CASSPRSAGGGDTQYF. In nucleotides, the CDR3 is TGTGCCAGCAGCCCCCGGTCGGCGGGAGGAGGAGATACGCAGTATTTT.

Note on this clone: At one end, the junction sequence differs from germline, possibly due to a read error. The chain joins TRBV9 to TRBJ2-2; 7 positions agree with TRBD2. Per germline, CDR1 SGDLS and CDR2 YYNGEE. The length of the CDR3 is 15 residues. The CDR3 reads CASSFREGNAGELFF. The CDR3, as DNA: TGTGCCAGCAGCTTCAGGGAGGGGAACGCCGGGGAGCTGTTTTTT. The variable domain in full, with the rest retrieved from reference TRBV9 and TRBJ2-2, is DSGVTQTPKHLITATGQRVTLRCSPRSGDLSVYWYQQSLDQGLQFLIQYYNGEERAKGNILERFSAQQFPDLHSELNLSSLELGDSALYFCASSFREGNAGELFFGEGSRLTVL.

This chain links TRBV12-3 or TRBV12-4 with TRBJ1-1; D is possibly TRBD1 (5 bases). V was cut by 5 bases and J by 1 base, with 8 bases left in between. The CDR3 contains 13 residues. DNA for the CDR3: TGTGCCAGCAGTCTGGACAAGAACACTGAAGCTTTCTTT. Protein product: CASSLDKNTEAFF.

V gene TRBV4-2 combines with J gene TRBJ2-1, with no clear D. V was clipped by 4 bases and J by 6 bases, with 4 bases between them. Germline V gene data show CDR1 as LGHNA and CDR2 as YNFKEQ. The CDR3 is 11 residues long. Written as DNA, the CDR3 is TGTGCCAGCAGCCCCGGCAATGAGCAGTTCTTC. This translates into CASSPGNEQFF.

The rearrangement joins TRBV2 to TRBJ2-1, with 10 nucleotides matching TRBD2. CDR1 and CDR2 from the germline V gene are SNHLY and FYNNEI. Trimming took 3 bases from V and 9 from J; bases not matched to a gene: 11. This CDR3 region has 16 residues. CDR3 region: CASSDLAGVSRSEQFF. The CDR3 DNA is TGTGCCAGCAGTGATCTAGCGGGAGTCTCGCGTAGTGAGCAGTTCTTC.

The chain carries TRBV3-1 (or the pseudogene TRBV3-2) and TRBJ2-4; D gene uncertain. The CDR3 is 17 residues long. In germline, CDR1 is LGHDT, CDR2 YNNKEL (reference sequence). V shed 2 bases and J shed 0 bases, with 14 bases lying between them. The CDR3 nucleotides read TGTGCCAGCAGCCAAAATACAGCCTCCGGAGCCAAAAACATTCAGTACTTC. Residues: CASSQNTASGAKNIQYF.

This clone was seen a few times. The J gene is TRBJ1-4, the V gene TRBV9; 7 bases are a match to TRBD1. In germline, CDR1 is SGDLS, CDR2 YYNGEE. The CDR3 contains 15 residues. Trimming took 3 bases from V and 4 from J; bases not matched to a gene: 6. CDR3 DNA: TGTGCCAGCAGCGCACCGACAGGGCTTAATGAAAAACTGTTTTTT. Protein product: CASSAPTGLNEKLFF.

This clone showed up just once. CDR3 amino acids: CASSLSGQGNRYTF. The CDR3 coding sequence is TGTGCCAGCAGCTTATCGGGTCAGGGAAATCGCTACACCTTC. This chain connects TRBV7-2 to TRBJ1-2; weak D call: TRBD1 (5 bases). V lost 2 bases, J lost 9 bases, and 16 bases lay in between. CDR1 is SGHTA and CDR2 is FQGNSA in the germline V gene. This CDR3 has 14 residues.

The V call is TRBV5-1, the J call TRBJ2-4, with 7 bases matching TRBD2. The CDR3 has 15 residues. Germline V CDR1 and CDR2: SGHRS, YFSETQ. V lost 4 bases, J lost 0 bases, and 4 bases stayed unmatched. The CDR3 spells CASSPGGLAKNIQYF. The DNA for the CDR3 is TGCGCCAGCAGCCCGGGGGGACTAGCCAAAAACATTCAGTACTTC. Full variable domain (missing parts from reference TRBV5-1 and TRBJ2-4): KAGVTQTPRYLIKTRGQQVTLSCSPISGHRSVSWYQQTPGQGLQFLFEYFSETQRNKGNFPGRFSGRQFSNSRSEMNVSTLELGDSALYLCASSPGGLAKNIQYFGAGTRLSVL.

The rearrangement uses TRBV2 and TRBJ2-3; 7 nucleotides line up with TRBD2. CDR1 and CDR2 from the germline V gene are SNHLY and FYNNEI. The V segment lost 11 bases and the J segment 4 bases; nucleotides outside the gene matches: 9. This CDR3 comprises 13 residues. CDR3 region: CAGSTGRADTQYF. Written as DNA, the CDR3 is TGTGCCGGGTCCACGGGGAGGGCAGATACGCAGTATTTT.

This clone was recorded only once. This rearrangement joins TRBV5-1 to TRBJ2-3, with D tentatively TRBD1 (5 bases). With 3 bases removed from V and 1 base from J, the gap between germline ends came to 15 bases. This CDR3 region has 16 residues. CDR1 is SGHRS, CDR2 YFSETQ, per germline. CDR3 DNA: TGCGCCAGCAGCTCGGTTAGGGGCAGCGGCACAGATACGCAGTATTTT. Encoded protein: CASSSVRGSGTDTQYF.